The entry that follows covers one T cell receptor (beta chain) sequence. The antigen is undetermined. Primers: 60 Vbeta forward and 13 Jbeta reverse. TCRdb's table, derived via immunoSEQ multiplex PCR, lists solely in-frame clones and lacks some. The sample includes about 160,000 clones, almost 80% of them seen just once. This record comes from a study of cytomegalovirus exposure and HLA in healthy donors. Study-wide results and limits: A highly shared variant cluster was judged a likely technical artifact. Researchers catalogued about 150 TCR beta chains as cytomegalovirus-associated. Sequences of the TCR beta chain were said to predict the HLA-A and HLA-B alleles of most subjects accurately.

The CDR3 is 12 amino acids. Trimming left V 10 bases short and J 4 bases short, with 11 bases between. Germline values: CDR1 MNHEY, CDR2 SVGAGI. The material sequenced was PBMCs. The receptor was isolated from a man aged 25 to 40 in good health and CMV-seronegative. This chain links TRBV6-5 with TRBJ1-3; D is perhaps TRBD1 (5 bases). CDR3 sequence: CATNAGGNTIYF. The CDR3 DNA reads TGTGCCACTAATGCAGGGGGAAACACCATATATTTT.